Below are 14 T cell receptor beta chains sequenced from a single sample in a study of cytomegalovirus exposure and HLA in healthy donors. The study ran its PCR with 60 Vbeta and 13 Jbeta primers. The method was immunoSEQ multiplex PCR; TCRdb's version includes in-frame clones alone and lacks a portion of them. Its listing shows roughly 140,000 clones. Material: PBMCs. The receptors stem from a man in his forties in good health and CMV-seronegative.

The V call is TRBV6-6, the J call TRBJ1-4, with D maybe TRBD1 (6 bases). Trimming pared 6 bases from V and 8 bases from J, leaving 10 bases between. The CDR3 extends over 12 amino acids. The germline V gene encodes CDR1 MNHNY and CDR2 SVGAGI (reference sequence). This chain's CDR3 is CASRQGGEKLFF. CDR3 nucleotides: TGTGCCAGCAGACAGGGTGGCGAAAAACTGTTTTTT.

The chain combines TRBV6-5 with TRBJ1-2; the match to TRBD1 covers 8 bases. Germline V gives CDR1 MNHEY, CDR2 SVGAGI. There are 12 residues in the CDR3. The V and J ends lost 5 bases and 12 bases, in that order; junction bases with no gene match: 8. The CDR3 DNA follows: TGTGCCAGCAGTCTGGACAGGGCATTACACACCTTC. This codes for CASSLDRALHTF.

The V and J genes are TRBV4-3 and TRBJ1-1; 8 bases match TRBD1. In germline, CDR1 is LGHNA, CDR2 YSLEER. The CDR3 runs 18 residues. V trimming: 0 bases; J trimming: 3 bases; junction bases outside the gene matches: 12. CDR3 loop: CASSQDQGARLGDTEAFF. CDR3 bases: TGCGCCAGCAGCCAAGATCAGGGGGCAAGACTCGGAGACACTGAAGCTTTCTTT.

The chain combines TRBV10-3 with TRBJ1-3, with a tentative D call TRBD1 (6 bases). This CDR3 contains 15 residues. V lost 3 bases and J 1 base, leaving 10 bases between the germline ends. Germline V gene data show CDR1 as ENHRY and CDR2 as SYGVKD. CDR3 region: CAISETGKSGNTIYF. Here the CDR3 DNA reads TGTGCCATCAGTGAAACAGGGAAGTCTGGAAACACCATATATTTT.

The chain has TRBV5-4 and TRBJ1-1, with unresolved D. Trimming removed 0 bases from V and 5 bases from J, with 11 bases in between. CDR1 and CDR2 (germline): SGHNT, YYREEE (reference sequence). The CDR3 covers 14 residues. The CDR3 loop reads CASSLAGSGTEAFF. CDR3 sequence (DNA): TGTGCCAGCAGCTTGGCGGGGAGTGGGACTGAAGCTTTCTTT.

As concerns this clone: In the same sample, other DNA sequences code for this CDR3. V is TRBV29-1 and J is TRBJ2-5; the D gene is possibly TRBD2 (6 bases). Germline loops: CDR1 SQVTM, CDR2 ANQGSEA. Between the trimmed V and J ends, which lost 1 base and 5 bases, there was a span of 11 bases. There are 13 residues in the CDR3. This CDR3 is CSVEGGVVETQYF. The CDR3 nucleotides are TGCAGCGTTGAAGGGGGGGTTGTCGAGACCCAGTACTTC.

The DNA of the CDR3 is TGTGCCAGCAGGGTACAGGGGGCGTCTAACTATGGCTACACCTTC. This sequence encodes CASRVQGASNYGYTF. The rearrangement uses TRBV6-5 and TRBJ1-2; 9 bases are a match to TRBD1. The CDR3 extends over 15 amino acids. Germline values: CDR1 MNHEY, CDR2 SVGAGI. J gave up 0 bases and V 6 bases, and 5 bases lay outside the gene matches.

V is TRBV28 and J is TRBJ1-2; tentatively, D is TRBD1 (6 bases). The ends were cut back, 3 bases at V and 8 bases at J, with 16 bases in the middle. The CDR3 covers 14 residues. CDR1 is MDHEN and CDR2 is SYDVKM in the germline V gene. The CDR3 bases are TGTGCCAGCAGTTTTCCAACAGGGCTGAGAGGCTACACCTTC. Residues: CASSFPTGLRGYTF.

V is TRBV11-1 and J is TRBJ2-3; D is perhaps TRBD1 (6 bases). The germline V gene has CDR1 SGHAT and CDR2 FQDESV (reference sequence). V was shortened by 7 bases and J by 6 bases, with 26 bases between the two germline ends. CDR3 size: 17 residues. The CDR3 DNA reads as TGTGCCAGCAACTCGAACCTGAAAGGGCGCCAGGGGGATACGCAGTATTTT. Encoded protein: CASNSNLKGRQGDTQYF.

The CDR3 region has the DNA TGTGCCAGCAGTGGACAGGGGCAAGGCGGGGAGCTGTTTTTT. Encoded protein: CASSGQGQGGELFF. The chain couples TRBV2 to TRBJ2-2; 8 bases are shared with TRBD1. Germline CDR1 reads SNHLY; CDR2 reads FYNNEI. V dropped 4 bases and J dropped 7; count of bases not matched to a gene: 5. The CDR3 contains 14 residues.

The chain is built from TRBV2 and TRBJ2-7; no definite D call. The germline V gene has CDR1 SNHLY and CDR2 FYNNEI. The V gene lost 7 bases and the J gene lost 0 bases, with 13 bases spanning the gap. The CDR3 sequence is 14 residues long. CDR3 in amino acids: CASIRVQSSYEQYF. DNA of the CDR3: TGTGCCAGCATTCGGGTCCAGAGCTCCTACGAGCAGTACTTC.

The chain is built from TRBV5-6 and TRBJ1-1; 7 nucleotides align to TRBD1. V gave up 3 bases and J gave up 1 base; unmatched junction bases: 3. This CDR3 is built from 14 residues. CDR1 SGHDT and CDR2 YYEEEE come from the germline V gene. The CDR3 here is CASSYPGGNTEAFF. The CDR3 DNA follows: TGTGCCAGCAGCTACCCAGGGGGGAACACTGAAGCTTTCTTT.

The rearrangement links TRBV5-1 to TRBJ2-7; 9 bases align to TRBD2. The CDR3 runs to 15 residues. Trimming took 0 bases from V and 5 from J; bases not matched to a gene: 6. Germline CDR1 reads SGHRS; CDR2 reads YFSETQ. In DNA form, the CDR3 reads TGCGCCAGCAGCTTGGAACCGGGACTAGCAAACGAGCAGTACTTC. Its translation: CASSLEPGLANEQYF.

The V call is TRBV19, the J call TRBJ2-1; tentative D call: TRBD1 (5 bases). Germline CDR1 LNHDA, CDR2 SQIVND (reference sequence). V lost 4 bases and J 4 bases, leaving 8 bases between the germline ends. The CDR3 loop spans 13 amino acids. The CDR3 sequence: CASSTRQYNEQFF. The CDR3 nucleotides are TGTGCCAGTAGTACCCGACAGTACAATGAGCAGTTCTTC.